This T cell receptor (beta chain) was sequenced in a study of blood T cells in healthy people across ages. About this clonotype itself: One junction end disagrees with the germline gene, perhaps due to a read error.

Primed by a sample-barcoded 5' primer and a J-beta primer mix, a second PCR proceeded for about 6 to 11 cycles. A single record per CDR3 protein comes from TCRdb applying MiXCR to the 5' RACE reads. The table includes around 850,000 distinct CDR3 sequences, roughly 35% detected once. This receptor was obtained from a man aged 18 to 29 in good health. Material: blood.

DNA for the CDR3: TGTGCCAGCAGCCCCTCCTCCTACGGGCAGTACTTC. Residues: CASSPSSYGQYF. The chain joins TRBV7-6 to TRBJ2-7; D gene uncertain. CDR3 length equals 12 residues. Germline values: CDR1 SGHVS, CDR2 FNYEAQ.